These 27 T cell receptor beta chains share one sample of origin, sequenced in a study of regulatory T cells in long-lasting Graves disease. CDR3 regions were amplified by Arm-PCR using iRepertoire HTBI primers to build TCR beta libraries. Using its own MiXCR run on the multiplex PCR reads, TCRdb lists one record per CDR3 protein. The sample contains more than 650,000 distinct CDR3 sequences, 30% of which appear only once. Noted time point: persistent/refractory GD, antithyroid drugs over 5 years with positive TRAb. Extracted PBMC RNA gave rise to the TCR library. Sequencing used peripheral blood mononuclear cells (PBMCs), obtained when the disease was refractory, from a patient treated with antithyroid drugs. The receptors were gathered from a female donor with Graves disease.

This clonotype was picked up many times. This chain uses TRBV6-9 with TRBJ1-1; TRBD1 matches at 8 bases. The CDR3 consists of 14 residues. Germline CDR1 MNHGY, CDR2 SVAAGI. Unmatched junction bases numbered 5, after V lost 4 bases and J lost 4 bases. CDR3 in amino acids: CASSLGTGRTEAFF. In DNA form, the CDR3 reads TGTGCCAGCAGTTTAGGGACAGGACGCACTGAAGCTTTCTTT.

The rearrangement uses TRBV19 and TRBJ2-5; D might be TRBD1 (6 bases). V was shortened by 4 bases and J by 5 bases, with 20 bases between the two germline ends. Germline V CDR1 and CDR2: LNHDA, SQIVND (reference sequence). The CDR3 has 16 amino acids. CDR3 sequence reads: CASSTQETGFGETQYF. The CDR3 nucleotides are TGTGCCAGTAGTACCCAAGAGACAGGATTCGGGGAGACCCAGTACTTC.

In this sample, this clonotype turned up many times. V is TRBV12-3 or TRBV12-4 and J is TRBJ1-2; D remains ambiguous. The CDR3 runs 13 residues. V was pared by 2 bases and J by 10 bases, with 14 bases between. CDR3 DNA sequence: TGTGCCAGCAGTTTATTGTCGTTCCCGGACTACACCTTC. Its translation: CASSLLSFPDYTF.

The chain carries TRBV29-1 and TRBJ1-1, with TRBD1 identical over 7 bases. The CDR3 runs 16 residues. V dropped 5 bases and J dropped 0; count of bases not matched to a gene: 12. Germline CDR1 and CDR2: SQVTM and ANQGSEA. The CDR3 loop is CSVYLRTGTVNTEAFF. CDR3 bases: TGCAGCGTTTACCTGCGTACCGGGACAGTGAACACTGAAGCTTTCTTT.

V and J are TRBV12-3 or TRBV12-4 and TRBJ2-7; 9 positions match TRBD2. The V gene end was trimmed by 8 bases and the J gene end by 2 bases; junction bases not matched to a gene: 10. This CDR3 has 15 residues. CDR3 amino acids: CASSRTASGTYEQYF. The CDR3 DNA is TGTGCCAGCTCCAGGACGGCTAGCGGGACCTACGAGCAGTACTTC.

This clonotype was seen more than once but under ten times. The rearrangement uses TRBV6-1 and TRBJ2-2, with D tentatively TRBD2 (5 bases). The germline V and J ends were trimmed by 5 bases and 2 bases, with 9 bases remaining between them. The germline CDR1 and CDR2 sequences are MNHNS and SASEGT. The CDR3 is 14 amino acids. Written as DNA, the CDR3 is TGTGCCAGCAGTCCCCGGGGAAACACCGGGGAGCTGTTTTTT. Encoded protein: CASSPRGNTGELFF.

This rearrangement joins TRBV6-1 to TRBJ1-5; TRBD1 matches at 7 bases. Looked up from germline, CDR1 is MNHNS and CDR2 is SASEGT. V lost 5 bases, J lost 5 bases, and 6 bases stayed unmatched. The CDR3 is 14 residues long. The CDR3 region is CASSPDRDDQPQHF. As DNA, the CDR3 is TGTGCCAGCAGTCCTGACAGGGATGATCAGCCCCAGCATTTT.

The gene calls are TRBV30 and TRBJ1-2; 8 positions match TRBD1. Germline-derived CDR1 and CDR2 are GTSNPN and SVGIG (reference sequence). The CDR3 covers 11 residues. The junction had 1 base not matched to a gene; V was cut back by 7 bases and J by 3 bases. For the CDR3, the DNA is TGTGCCTCGGACAGGGACTATGGCTACACCTTC. This codes for CASDRDYGYTF. The full variable domain, its missing parts supplied by reference TRBV30 and TRBJ1-2, is SQTIHQWPATLVQPVGSPLSLECTVEGTSNPNLYWYRQAAGRGLQLLFYSVGIGQISSEVPQNLSASRPQDRQFILSSKKLLLSDSGFYLCASDRDYGYTFGSGTRLTVV.

The gene calls are TRBV7-2 and TRBJ2-5, with TRBD2 matching over 9 bases. CDR1 is SGHTA and CDR2 is FQGNSA in the germline V gene. This CDR3 has 15 residues. V shed 8 bases, J shed 5 bases, and the junction held 12 bases outside the gene matches. The CDR3: CASSGARRGGETQYF. The DNA of the CDR3 is TGTGCCAGCTCCGGGGCCAGGCGGGGGGGGGAGACCCAGTACTTC. Based on the CDR3 plus reference TRBV7-2 and TRBJ2-5, the full variable domain is GAGVSQSPSNKVTEKGKDVELRCDPISGHTALYWYRQSLGQGLEFLIYFQGNSAPDKSGLPSDRFSAERTGGSVSTLTIQRTQQEDSAVYLCASSGARRGGETQYFGPGTRLLVL.

This clonotype came up a few times. V usage is TRBV10-3 and J usage is TRBJ1-4, with D possibly matching TRBD1 (5 bases). The germline V gene has CDR1 ENHRY and CDR2 SYGVKD. The CDR3 extends over 14 amino acids. V was pared by 2 bases and J by 5 bases, with 9 bases between. Here the CDR3 DNA reads TGTGCCATCAGTGAGGGAGGGGTCAATGAAAAACTGTTTTTT. This codes for CAISEGGVNEKLFF.

As regards this clonotype: One junction end disagrees with the germline gene, perhaps due to a read error. V usage is TRBV7-7 and J usage is TRBJ2-2; 7 nucleotides align to TRBD1. Germline values: CDR1 SSHAT, CDR2 FNYEAQ (reference sequence). This CDR3 has 15 amino acids. For the CDR3, the DNA is TGTGCTAGCAGGACCGGACAGGTCCTCACCGGGGAGCTGTTTTTT. Translation gives CASRTGQVLTGELFF.

The gene calls are TRBV5-1 and TRBJ2-7; D tentatively fits TRBD1 or TRBD2 (6 bases each). This CDR3 contains 16 residues. Trimming removed 0 bases at V and 3 bases at J, with 16 bases between. Germline-derived CDR1 and CDR2 are SGHRS and YFSETQ. CDR3 bases: TGCGCCAGCAGCTTGGATTTCGGGGGCTTGGACTACGAGCAGTACTTC. It codes for CASSLDFGGLDYEQYF.

The J gene is TRBJ1-6, the V gene TRBV7-9; D unresolved. V lost 1 base and J lost 1, with 8 bases in between. The V gene's germline CDR1 is SEHNR and CDR2 FQNEAQ (reference sequence). CDR3 size: 16 residues. Here the CDR3 DNA reads TGTGCCAGCAGCTTAGATGGGGAATCCTATAATTCACCCCTCCACTTT. Its translation: CASSLDGESYNSPLHF.

This clonotype occurred a few times. The chain is built from TRBV15 and TRBJ1-3; possibly TRBD1 for D (5 bases). The germline V gene encodes CDR1 LNHNV and CDR2 YYDKDF (reference sequence). Deletions cut 3 bases from V and 4 bases from J, with 10 bases between. This CDR3 region has 14 residues. The DNA for the CDR3 is TGTGCCACCAGCAGGGTGCGACAGGGAAACACCATATATTTT. Its protein product is CATSRVRQGNTIYF.

CDR3 in amino acids: CTTLLGLAGATGELFF. For the CDR3, the DNA is TGTACCACCTTACTCGGACTAGCGGGAGCCACCGGGGAGCTGTTTTTT. This chain links TRBV6-5 with TRBJ2-2; 13 bases fit TRBD2. This CDR3 is built from 16 residues. In germline, CDR1 is MNHEY, CDR2 SVGAGI.

The rearrangement links TRBV5-1 to TRBJ1-1; unclear D gene. Germline V gene lookup returns CDR1 SGHRS and CDR2 YFSETQ. The CDR3 sequence is 14 residues long. V lost 3 bases to trimming and J lost 3 bases, with 12 bases between them. The CDR3 region has the DNA TGCGCCAGCAGCTCTGTGGGGAAGGACACTGAAGCTTTCTTT. It specifies CASSSVGKDTEAFF.

The rearrangement uses TRBV7-2 and TRBJ2-5; 7 bases map to TRBD2. Germline V gene lookup returns CDR1 SGHTA and CDR2 FQGNSA. The CDR3 runs 17 residues. The V segment lost 5 bases and the J segment 4 bases; nucleotides outside the gene matches: 16. Here the CDR3 DNA reads TGTGCCAGCAGCAAACGGACTAGAGGGAGAGGTCTAGAGACCCAGTACTTC. It encodes CASSKRTRGRGLETQYF.

This clonotype turned up a few times. The V gene is TRBV7-9, the J gene TRBJ1-1; a weak D match, TRBD1 (6 bases). CDR1 is SEHNR, CDR2 FQNEAQ, per germline (reference sequence). Trimming left V 3 bases short and J 1 base short, with 18 bases between. There are 17 residues in the CDR3. CDR3 coding DNA: TGTGCCAGCAGCTTTCCCCGGGGGGGGCACCAGAACACTGAAGCTTTCTTT. Translated, it gives CASSFPRGGHQNTEAFF.

V is TRBV4-1 and J is TRBJ2-5; a weak D match, TRBD2 (6 bases). The CDR3 length is 19 residues. CDR1 MGHRA and CDR2 YSYEKL come from the germline V gene. Trimming shortened V by 0 bases and J by 1 base, and 21 bases separated the two germline ends. DNA for the CDR3: TGCGCCAGCAGCCAAGATAGCCGTCTTGGACTAACCACCCAAGAGACCCAGTACTTC. It codes for CASSQDSRLGLTTQETQYF.

The chain carries TRBV6-5 and TRBJ1-5, with 9 bases that match TRBD1. The CDR3 runs to 19 residues. Unmatched junction bases numbered 17, after V lost 1 base and J lost 7 bases. The germline gives CDR1 MNHEY, CDR2 SVGAGI. The chain's CDR3 is CASSYYKGQGTFLNQPQHF. Here the CDR3 DNA reads TGTGCCAGCAGTTACTACAAAGGACAGGGGACCTTCCTAAACCAGCCCCAGCATTTT.

This clonotype was observed a few times. This chain joins TRBV20-1 and TRBJ2-7; 9 bases map to TRBD2. Germline-derived CDR1 and CDR2 are DFQATT and SNEGSKA (reference sequence). J was trimmed by 3 bases and V by 2 bases; bases with no gene match: 8. This CDR3 is built from 15 residues. The DNA of the CDR3 is TGCAGTGCTAGATTAGCGGGAGTCCCCGACTACGAGCAGTACTTC. It encodes CSARLAGVPDYEQYF.

This clonotype has only a few counts. The CDR3 sequence: CASSLTDRGRYEQYF. The CDR3 DNA follows: TGTGCCAGCAGCCTAACGGACAGGGGGCGATACGAGCAGTACTTC. The chain recombines TRBV7-2 with TRBJ2-7, with 11 bases identical to TRBD1. Germline V gives CDR1 SGHTA, CDR2 FQGNSA. CDR3 length equals 15 residues. The V segment lost 5 bases and the J segment 4 bases; nucleotides outside the gene matches: 7.

This clonotype was detected a few times. V usage is TRBV7-7 and J usage is TRBJ2-5; 8 bases line up with TRBD1. CDR3 length: 14 residues. Trimming at V came to 5 bases and at J to 4 bases, leaving 6 bases not matched to a gene. Germline values: CDR1 SSHAT, CDR2 FNYEAQ (reference sequence). The CDR3 DNA reads as TGTGCCAGCAGCAGGACAGGGATCGGAGAGACCCAGTACTTC. Translating it yields CASSRTGIGETQYF.

The chain has TRBV20-1 and TRBJ2-7; TRBD1 aligns across 8 bases. The germline V gene encodes CDR1 DFQATT and CDR2 SNEGSKA (reference sequence). The V segment lost 3 bases and the J segment 0 bases; nucleotides outside the gene matches: 4. CDR3 length: 14 residues. In DNA form, the CDR3 reads TGCAGTGCTAGGGGGGACAGGAGCTCCTACGAGCAGTACTTC. Translating it yields CSARGDRSSYEQYF.

The chain is built from TRBV6-1 and TRBJ1-5; D is possibly TRBD1 (5 bases). The CDR3 totals 13 residues. CDR1 is MNHNS and CDR2 is SASEGT in the germline V gene. Trimming pared 6 bases from V and 5 bases from J, leaving 11 bases between. CDR3 amino acids: CASRRREDQPQHF. For the CDR3, the DNA is TGTGCCAGCAGGCGCAGGGAGGATCAGCCCCAGCATTTT.

This clonotype has more than one count but fewer than ten. The rearrangement joins TRBV7-9 to TRBJ2-7; D uncertain. The CDR3 is made up of 11 amino acids. The germline V gene has CDR1 SEHNR and CDR2 FQNEAQ (reference sequence). Trimming took 4 bases from V and 5 from J, leaving 6 bases between them. In DNA, the CDR3 is TGTGCCAGCAGCTCCCTTAACGAGCAGTACTTC. Translation gives CASSSLNEQYF.

A remark on this clonotype: As the CDR3 is not closed by the conserved phenylalanine or tryptophan, this likely results from a read error. The V and J genes are TRBV2 and TRBJ2-7, with unresolved D. Trimming took off 6 bases at V and 5 bases at J, with 14 bases between the two ends. The germline gives CDR1 SNHLY, CDR2 FYNNEI. There are 13 residues in the CDR3. For the CDR3, the DNA is TGTGCCAGCAGGAGCGACACCCGGGACGAGCAGTACCTC. Translated: CASRSDTRDEQYL.